The source of this T cell receptor (beta chain) is a study of T cell changes during pregnancy in multiple sclerosis. Profiling relied on immunoSEQ multiplex PCR, and the TCRdb table lists in-frame clones only, not all of them. This table holds several thousand clones, 87% found once. Germline V gene lookup returns CDR1 MGHDK and CDR2 SYGVNS. Trimming shortened V by 4 bases and J by 6 bases, and 13 bases separated the two germline ends. The CDR3 has 14 amino acids. Here the sequenced sample was CD8+ T cells from peripheral blood mononuclear cells, taken in the first trimester of pregnancy. The chain joins TRBV25-1 to TRBJ2-1; possible D gene TRBD1, 5 bases. The clonotype comes from a female donor in good health, enrolled as a control in a pregnancy study. Here the CDR3 DNA reads TGTGCCAGCAGTGGGAAGTTTGACAGCAATGAGCAGTTCTTC. Its protein product is CASSGKFDSNEQFF.